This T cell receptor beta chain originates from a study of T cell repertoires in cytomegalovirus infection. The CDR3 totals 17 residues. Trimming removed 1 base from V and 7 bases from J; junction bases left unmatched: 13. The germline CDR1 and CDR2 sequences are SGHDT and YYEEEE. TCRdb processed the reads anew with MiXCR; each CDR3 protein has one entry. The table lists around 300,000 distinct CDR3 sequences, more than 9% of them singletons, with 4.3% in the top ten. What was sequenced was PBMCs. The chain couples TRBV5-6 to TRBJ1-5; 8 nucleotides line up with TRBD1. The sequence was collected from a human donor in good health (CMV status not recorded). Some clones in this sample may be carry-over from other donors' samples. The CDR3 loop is CASSLTRTGKARQPQHF. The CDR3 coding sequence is TGTGCCAGCAGCTTGACCCGGACAGGGAAAGCTCGGCAGCCCCAGCATTTT. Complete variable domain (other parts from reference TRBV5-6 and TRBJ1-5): DAGVTQSPTHLIKTRGQQVTLRCSPKSGHDTVSWYQQALGQGPQFIFQYYEEEERQRGNFPDRFSGHQFPNYSSELNVNALLLGDSALYLCASSLTRTGKARQPQHFGDGTRLSIL.